This T cell receptor beta chain is drawn from a study of blood T cells in healthy people across ages. Using a J-beta primer mix together with a sample-barcoded 5' primer, a second PCR was run for roughly 6 to 11 cycles. TCRdb re-called the 5' RACE reads through MiXCR, storing one row per CDR3 protein. The sample consists of about 680,000 distinct CDR3 sequences, around half of them appearing once. This clonotype occurred a few times. Its antigen is still unknown. Points from the study as a whole: The fall in TCR beta diversity per million T cells was roughly linear with age.

Per germline, CDR1 SNHLY and CDR2 FYNNEI. Trimming took off 6 bases at V and 8 bases at J, with 20 bases between the two ends. The CDR3 runs to 15 residues. This sequence was found in a woman aged 55-69 years in good health. V gene TRBV2 combines with J gene TRBJ2-1, with a weak D call TRBD2 (7 bases). What was sequenced was blood. The CDR3: CASRLGISGGDEQFF. DNA of the CDR3: TGTGCCAGCAGGTTGGGGATCTCGGGGGGCGATGAGCAGTTCTTC.